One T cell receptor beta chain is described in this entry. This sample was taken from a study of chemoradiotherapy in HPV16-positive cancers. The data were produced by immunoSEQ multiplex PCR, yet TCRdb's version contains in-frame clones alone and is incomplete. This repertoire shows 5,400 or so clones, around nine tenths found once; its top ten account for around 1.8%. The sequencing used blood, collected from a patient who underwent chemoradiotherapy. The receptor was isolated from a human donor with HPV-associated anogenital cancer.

CDR3 in amino acids: CASSQGPGGGYGYTF. CDR3 nucleotides: TGCGCCAGCAGCCAAGGTCCGGGGGGTGGATATGGCTACACCTTC. The chain couples TRBV4-3 to TRBJ1-2, with D possibly matching TRBD1 (5 bases). The CDR3 is 15 residues long. Germline V gives CDR1 LGHNA, CDR2 YSLEER. V was cut by 1 base and J by 5 bases, with 14 bases left in between.